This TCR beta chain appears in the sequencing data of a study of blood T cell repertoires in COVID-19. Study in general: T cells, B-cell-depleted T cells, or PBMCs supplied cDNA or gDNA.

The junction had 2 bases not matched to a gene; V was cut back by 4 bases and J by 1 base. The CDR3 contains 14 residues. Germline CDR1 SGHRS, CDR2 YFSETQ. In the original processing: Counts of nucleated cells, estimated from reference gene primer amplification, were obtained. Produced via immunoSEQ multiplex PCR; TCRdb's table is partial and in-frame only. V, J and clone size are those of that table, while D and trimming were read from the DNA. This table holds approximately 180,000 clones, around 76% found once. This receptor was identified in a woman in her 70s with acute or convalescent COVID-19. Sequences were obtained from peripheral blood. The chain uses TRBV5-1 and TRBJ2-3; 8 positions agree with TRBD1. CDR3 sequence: CASSEDRGTDTQYF. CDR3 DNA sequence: TGCGCCAGCAGCGAGGACAGGGGCACAGATACGCAGTATTTT.